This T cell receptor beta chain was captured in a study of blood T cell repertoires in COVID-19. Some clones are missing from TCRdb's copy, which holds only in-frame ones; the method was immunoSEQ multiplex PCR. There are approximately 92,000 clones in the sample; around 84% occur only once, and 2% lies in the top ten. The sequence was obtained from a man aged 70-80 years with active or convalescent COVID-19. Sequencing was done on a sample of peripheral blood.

The CDR3 bases are TGTGCCAGCAGTGTATACAGGGGGGATCAGCCCCAGCATTTT. It is translated as CASSVYRGDQPQHF. This chain joins TRBV28 and TRBJ1-5, with 8 bases that match TRBD1. Trimming removed 5 bases from V and 5 bases from J; junction bases left unmatched: 5. The CDR3 extends over 14 amino acids. Germline V gives CDR1 MDHEN, CDR2 SYDVKM.